This T cell receptor (beta chain) was captured by sequencing in a study of blood T cell repertoires in COVID-19 (dated by TCRdb to the early 2020s). Concerning the study at large: Samples from collaborators originated in the United States, Italy and Spain and spanned both the acute and convalescent phases of COVID-19. The material from the prospective study consisted of cDNA or gDNA derived from T cells, B-cell-depleted T cells, or PBMCs. The dataset comprised deeply sampled blood TCRbeta repertoires from subjects exposed to, actively infected with, or recovered from COVID-19. A freely available public database, intended as a resource for researchers studying the immune response to SARS-CoV-2, is where the repertoires were released. Samples came from the ongoing ImmuneRACE study (first 160 participants) plus 1,254 subjects from 6 global collaborators. A de-identified subject ID, COVID-19 status, age in years and sex were almost always included in the sample metadata. HLA class I and class II types, where available, came from metadata supplied by the sample provider rather than from assay-based typing. Points the paper makes about the study in general: How much clinical and demographic metadata was included differed by source and by participant, and the metadata was provided uncurated.

Each collaborating institution followed its own protocols to collect whole blood in K2EDTA tubes. Collaborator samples were shipped for TCRbeta analysis as frozen whole blood, isolated PBMCs, or DNA extracted from either sample type. TCRbeta CDR3 regions were amplified from genomic DNA using the immunoSEQ Assay, a bias-controlled multiplex PCR. Per the authors' processing: The number of nucleated cells in each sample was estimated by amplification of reference gene primers within the assay. To quantify the absolute abundance of each unique TCRbeta CDR3 rearrangement, sequence reads were collapsed and filtered. For each sample, productive Simpson clonality was calculated by taking the square root of Simpson's diversity index across productive rearrangements. Sourced from immuneACCESS, this table was stored by TCRdb with only in-frame sequences that have V and J called. A share of the clones is absent; for the studies checked, an unresolved V gene accounts for under half, and the remainder has no known explanation. The V and J calls and clone size come from that table; D and trimming were worked out from the DNA. This sample lists 350,000 or so clones; 85% to 90% were detected once. The ten largest clones add up to around 7% of the sample.

In regard to this clone: This clone's antigen is unknown. No base qualities exist here, and no much larger clone lies one base off it.

CDR1 is given as SGHRS and CDR2 as YFSETQ, both from the germline V gene. V gives up 0 bases and J gives up 5 bases, and the segment between their germline ends measures 11 bases. From the cysteine up to the phenylalanine, the CDR3 has a length of 14 residues. The kept DNA is CDR3 alone, 42 bases in frame from the first base. The chain couples TRBV5-1 to TRBJ1-1, and perhaps TRBD1 as D gene, on 5 matching bases. The sample taken for sequencing was peripheral blood. The sequence came from a man between 18 and 35 years old with active or convalescent COVID-19. The CDR3 in this case is CASSLDLGGTEAFF. The DNA sequence is as follows: TGCGCCAGCAGCTTGGATTTGGGGGGAACTGAAGCTTTCTTT.